These 27 T cell receptor beta chains came from one sample sequenced in a study of PD-L1 blockade in urothelial cancer (dated by TCRdb to 2016 to 2017). To prepare the library, the immunoSEQ multiplex PCR assay was applied. Here the immuneACCESS table is served through TCRdb, limited to in-frame sequences with V and J called. Missing clones are a known gap in these copies; in checked studies unresolved V genes cover under half, and the rest lacks a known reason. For this sample the table gives just over 50,000 clones, of which approximately 83% were detected only once. Approximately 16% of the sample rests with the top ten. The source was PBMCs, collected around atezolizumab (anti-PD-L1) treatment. These receptors all stem from a man aged 55 to 70 with urothelial cancer.

The V call is TRBV7-2, the J call TRBJ2-7; a possible D gene is TRBD1 (6 bases). In germline, CDR1 is SGHTA, CDR2 FQGNSA. Trimming shortened V by 3 bases and J by 5 bases, and 11 bases separated the two germline ends. This CDR3 has 13 residues. This CDR3 reads CASSFGTGNEQYF. CDR3 nucleotide sequence: TGTGCCAGCAGCTTCGGAACAGGGAACGAGCAGTACTTC.

The chain carries TRBV5-1 and TRBJ2-1; D is perhaps TRBD1 (6 bases). Trimming left V 4 bases short and J 1 base short, with 15 bases between. From germline, CDR1 is SGHRS and CDR2 YFSETQ. The CDR3 is 16 residues long. The CDR3 loop is CASSTGDKFSYNEQFF. The CDR3 DNA sequence: TGCGCCAGCAGCACTGGGGACAAATTTTCCTACAATGAGCAGTTCTTC.

The chain combines TRBV19 with TRBJ2-5; 9 bases match TRBD2. V lost 5 bases and J lost 4; bases outside the gene matches: 8. Germline V gives CDR1 LNHDA, CDR2 SQIVND (reference sequence). The CDR3 extends over 15 amino acids. CDR3 loop: CASSYSGRGVETQYF. In nucleotides, the CDR3 is TGTGCCAGTAGTTATAGCGGGAGAGGGGTAGAGACCCAGTACTTC.

The V and J genes are TRBV30 and TRBJ2-7, with 10 bases fitting TRBD2. V dropped 2 bases and J dropped 3; count of bases not matched to a gene: 7. Germline V gene sequence: CDR1 GTSNPN, CDR2 SVGIG (reference sequence). CDR3 length: 15 residues. CDR3 in amino acids: CAWSTPAGGGYEQYF. CDR3 bases: TGTGCCTGGAGTACCCCAGCGGGGGGGGGCTACGAGCAGTACTTC.

The CDR3 sequence: CASSSPPGNTEAFF. The CDR3 coding sequence is TGTGCCAGCAGCTCCCCCCCCGGGAACACTGAAGCTTTCTTT. The V call is TRBV11-3, the J call TRBJ1-1, with D unclear. This CDR3 comprises 14 residues. Per the germline V gene, CDR1 is SGHNT and CDR2 is YENEEA. The V and J ends lost 4 bases and 1 base respectively, with 10 bases between them. The full variable domain, rest sourced from reference TRBV11-3 and TRBJ1-1, is EAGVVQSPRYKIIEKKQPVAFWCNPISGHNTLYWYLQNLGQGPELLIRYENEEAVDDSQLPKDRFSAERLKGVDSTLKIQPAELGDSAVYLCASSSPPGNTEAFFGQGTRLTVV.

V and J are TRBV30 and TRBJ2-2; D is perhaps TRBD2 (5 bases). The CDR3 extends over 12 amino acids. CDR1 and CDR2 from the germline V gene are GTSNPN and SVGIG (reference sequence). V shed 3 bases and J shed 7 bases, with 9 bases lying between them. CDR3 sequence reads: CAWSPGNGELFF. The CDR3, as DNA: TGTGCCTGGAGCCCGGGAAACGGGGAGCTGTTTTTT.

The chain carries TRBV20-1 and TRBJ2-4; D remains unclear. This CDR3 comprises 9 residues. CDR1 DFQATT and CDR2 SNEGSKA come from the germline V gene (reference sequence). The CDR3 nucleotides are TGCAGGTGCAGGAACATTCAGTACTTC. Protein sequence: CRCRNIQYF.

This chain joins TRBV11-2 and TRBJ2-7; the D gene is possibly TRBD2 (6 bases). Germline V lookup: CDR1 SGHAT, CDR2 FQNNGV. The CDR3 length is 16 residues. V shed 5 bases and J shed 0 bases, with 17 bases lying between them. The CDR3 sequence is CASSPLAGFSSYEQYF. Here the CDR3 DNA reads TGTGCCAGCAGCCCGTTGGCGGGGTTCAGCTCCTACGAGCAGTACTTC.

The chain recombines TRBV28 with TRBJ2-5; the D is unclear. CDR3 length: 10 residues. Trimming took 4 bases from V and 5 from J, leaving 2 bases between them. CDR1 is MDHEN, CDR2 SYDVKM, per germline. The CDR3 nucleotides read TGTGCCAGCAGTTCGGAGACCCAGTACTTC. Encoded protein: CASSSETQYF.

The sample holds one count of this clone. This chain joins TRBV6-5 and TRBJ1-2; D is ambiguous. Trimming shortened V by 5 bases and J by 5 bases, and 15 bases separated the two germline ends. Germline values: CDR1 MNHEY, CDR2 SVGAGI. This CDR3 comprises 14 residues. The CDR3 DNA reads TGTGCCAGCAGTCCAACATCCTCCGATTATGGCTACACCTTC. Amino acid sequence: CASSPTSSDYGYTF.

The gene calls are TRBV6-5 and TRBJ2-2; the D gene is possibly TRBD1 (5 bases). This CDR3 contains 15 residues. Trimming took off 2 bases at V and 4 bases at J, with 11 bases between the two ends. From germline, CDR1 is MNHEY and CDR2 SVGAGI. CDR3 nucleotide sequence: TGTGCCAGCAGTTACGGGGCCGATTCCACCGGGGAGCTGTTTTTT. Translated, it gives CASSYGADSTGELFF.

V usage is TRBV18 and J usage is TRBJ1-5, with unresolved D. The germline gives CDR1 KGHSH, CDR2 LQKENI. The CDR3 covers 15 residues. Trimming took off 3 bases at V and 1 base at J, with 10 bases between the two ends. CDR3 amino acids: CASSPADRSNQPQHF. CDR3 nucleotides: TGTGCCAGCTCACCGGCGGATAGGAGCAATCAGCCCCAGCATTTT.

This clone was recorded only once. The rearrangement joins TRBV18 to TRBJ1-5, with a possible D match to TRBD1 (5 bases). Trimming took 0 bases from V and 7 from J, leaving 7 bases between them. The CDR3 is made up of 13 amino acids. In germline, CDR1 is KGHSH, CDR2 LQKENI. The CDR3 loop reads CASSPPGEQPQHF. The CDR3 DNA reads as TGTGCCAGCTCACCACCAGGGGAACAGCCCCAGCATTTT.

The rearrangement joins TRBV6-1 to TRBJ2-3, with 7 positions matching TRBD1. V lost 0 bases and J lost 5; bases outside the gene matches: 2. CDR1 and CDR2 from the germline V gene are MNHNS and SASEGT. The CDR3 totals 14 residues. The CDR3 coding sequence is TGTGCCAGCAGTGAAGCAGGGGGCGAAGATACGCAGTATTTT. This codes for CASSEAGGEDTQYF.

This chain uses TRBV7-2 with TRBJ1-4, with TRBD1 matching over 8 bases. The CDR3 extends over 18 amino acids. Trimming at V came to 1 base and at J to 0 bases, leaving 7 bases not matched to a gene. In germline, CDR1 is SGHTA, CDR2 FQGNSA. For the CDR3, the DNA is TGTGCCAGCAGCTTAGGGACAGGGATACTAGCAACTAATGAAAAACTGTTTTTT. Translation: CASSLGTGILATNEKLFF.

The J gene is TRBJ2-5, the V gene TRBV7-9; 9 bases agree with TRBD2. V lost 2 bases and J lost 1; bases outside the gene matches: 2. Germline V CDR1 and CDR2: SEHNR, FQNEAQ (reference sequence). This CDR3 region has 15 residues. The CDR3 coding sequence is TGTGCCAGCAGCTTAACTAGCGGGTTCCAAGAGACCCAGTACTTC. As protein: CASSLTSGFQETQYF.

This chain's CDR3 is CASSLDAGVRDEQYF. The DNA of the CDR3 is TGTGCCAGCAGTTTAGATGCAGGGGTCAGGGACGAGCAGTACTTC. The chain is built from TRBV27 and TRBJ2-7; the D gene is possibly TRBD1 (6 bases). V lost 2 bases and J lost 5, with 16 bases in between. Looked up from germline, CDR1 is MNHEY and CDR2 is SMNVEV (reference sequence). This CDR3 is built from 15 residues.

This chain links TRBV7-9 with TRBJ2-7; 9 bases align to TRBD1. V shed 5 bases, J shed 2 bases, and the junction held 7 bases outside the gene matches. Germline lookup yields CDR1 SEHNR and CDR2 FQNEAQ (reference sequence). This CDR3 is 15 amino acids long. The CDR3 region has the DNA TGTGCCAGCAGCCATCTCCGGGACAGGGCCTACGAGCAGTACTTC. Its translation is CASSHLRDRAYEQYF.

The V and J genes are TRBV19 and TRBJ1-1; unclear D gene. CDR1 and CDR2 (germline): LNHDA, SQIVND (reference sequence). Trimming cost V 7 bases and J 2 bases, with 17 bases left between them. The CDR3 length is 15 residues. CDR3 sequence reads: CASTRGATFNTEAFF. The CDR3 nucleotides read TGTGCCAGTACCCGAGGAGCCACCTTTAACACTGAAGCTTTCTTT.

The chain joins TRBV7-8 to TRBJ2-5; 10 bases are shared with TRBD2. The CDR3 extends over 15 amino acids. From germline, CDR1 is SGHVS and CDR2 FQNEAQ. The J segment lost 1 base and the V segment lost 5 bases, leaving 4 bases of the junction unmatched. The CDR3 spells CASSPGLAAQETQYF. The CDR3 bases are TGTGCCAGCAGCCCAGGACTAGCGGCCCAAGAGACCCAGTACTTC. The full variable domain, in which reference TRBV7-8 and TRBJ2-5 provide the parts outside the CDR3, is GAGVSQSPRYKVAKRGQDVALRCDPISGHVSLFWYQQALGQGPEFLTYFQNEAQLDKSGLPSDRFFAERPEGSVSTLKIQRTQQEDSAVYLCASSPGLAAQETQYFGPGTRLLVL.

In this sample, this clone turned up a few times. Written as DNA, the CDR3 is TGTGCCAGCAGACCCGGGACACCCACGAACACTGAAGCTTTCTTT. This translates into CASRPGTPTNTEAFF. V usage is TRBV25-1 and J usage is TRBJ1-1; a weak D match, TRBD1 (6 bases). The CDR3 has 15 amino acids. Germline assignment: CDR1 MGHDK and CDR2 SYGVNS. V dropped 6 bases and J dropped 1 base, with 15 bases sitting between them.

J is TRBJ1-2 and V is TRBV11-3, with 12 bases identical to TRBD1. Looked up from germline, CDR1 is SGHNT and CDR2 is YENEEA. Trimming at V came to 5 bases and at J to 1 base, leaving 8 bases not matched to a gene. CDR3 length: 17 residues. The CDR3 DNA reads TGTGCCAGCAGCGGAGGGACAGGGGGCCCTCGTAACTATGGCTACACCTTC. Protein: CASSGGTGGPRNYGYTF.

This clone came up once. The J gene is TRBJ1-2, the V gene TRBV4-3; TRBD1 might be the D (5 bases). The CDR3 runs to 15 residues. Germline CDR1 and CDR2: LGHNA and YSLEER. V dropped 1 base and J dropped 4 bases, with 13 bases sitting between them. The CDR3 DNA reads TGCGCCAGCAGCCAAGGCGGCGGGACGTCCTATGGCTACACCTTC. This translates into CASSQGGGTSYGYTF.

The rearrangement uses TRBV11-2 and TRBJ2-7; 11 bases are shared with TRBD2. CDR1 SGHAT and CDR2 FQNNGV come from the germline V gene. The CDR3 runs 15 residues. Trimming took 4 bases from V and 2 from J; bases not matched to a gene: 4. The chain's CDR3 is CASSSLAGGPYEQYF. DNA for the CDR3: TGTGCCAGCAGCTCCTTAGCGGGAGGGCCCTACGAGCAGTACTTC. Combining the CDR3 with reference TRBV11-2 and TRBJ2-7 gives the whole variable domain EAGVAQSPRYKIIEKRQSVAFWCNPISGHATLYWYQQILGQGPKLLIQFQNNGVVDDSQLPKDRFSAERLKGVDSTLKIQPAKLEDSAVYLCASSSLAGGPYEQYFGPGTRLTVT.

V and J are TRBV7-4 and TRBJ2-5; the D gene is possibly TRBD1 (7 bases). Germline CDR1 is SGHVT and CDR2 is SQSDAQ. The length of the CDR3 is 15 residues. For the CDR3, the DNA is TGTGCTTCACCGCTAGGGGGGACAGAACAAGAGACCCAGTACTTC. Translation gives CASPLGGTEQETQYF.

This clone was found a few times. V usage is TRBV18 and J usage is TRBJ1-1, with D maybe TRBD1 (5 bases). Trimming took off 3 bases at V and 1 base at J, with 9 bases between the two ends. Looked up from germline, CDR1 is KGHSH and CDR2 is LQKENI. The CDR3 spans 14 residues. The CDR3 bases are TGTGCCAGCTCACCTACCACAGGGAACACTGAAGCTTTCTTT. It encodes CASSPTTGNTEAFF.

The genes are TRBV28 and TRBJ2-7; weak D call: TRBD1 (5 bases). The germline V and J ends were trimmed by 4 bases and 1 base, with 11 bases remaining between them. The CDR3 runs to 14 residues. CDR1 and CDR2 from the germline V gene are MDHEN and SYDVKM. The CDR3 bases are TGTGCCAGCAGTTCCAGGGAAGAATCCTACGAGCAGTACTTC. Its translation is CASSSREESYEQYF. The full variable domain, with the rest looked up from reference TRBV28 and TRBJ2-7, is DVKVTQSSRYLVKRTGEKVFLECVQDMDHENMFWYRQDPGLGLRLIYFSYDVKMKEKGDIPEGYSVSREKKERFSLILESASTNQTSMYLCASSSREESYEQYFGPGTRLTVT.